The 8 T cell receptor beta chains listed next were all sequenced from one sample in a study of technical replicates of blood from a few donors. The protocol was immunoSEQ multiplex PCR, while the TCRdb copy is restricted to in-frame clones and leaves out a portion. The profile shows 60,000 to 85,000 clones, around 94% of them singletons. Material for sequencing was T cells isolated from PBMCs. The receptors come from a human donor in good health.

The chain uses TRBV6-5 and TRBJ2-5, with 10 bases that match TRBD1. With 6 bases clipped from V and 4 bases from J, the junction kept 8 bases outside the gene matches. This CDR3 has 15 residues. The germline V gene has CDR1 MNHEY and CDR2 SVGAGI. CDR3 amino acids: CASRSPGTGAETQYF. The CDR3, as DNA: TGTGCCAGCAGGTCACCCGGGACAGGGGCAGAGACCCAGTACTTC.

This clone appeared once. The rearrangement links TRBV19 to TRBJ2-7; maybe TRBD2 (5 bases). The CDR3 sequence is 12 residues long. Germline assignment: CDR1 LNHDA and CDR2 SQIVND (reference sequence). V was cut by 8 bases and J by 0 bases, with 8 bases left in between. CDR3 nucleotide sequence: TGTGCCAGTCGGGGAAGCTCCTACGAGCAGTACTTC. This codes for CASRGSSYEQYF. Filled out from reference TRBV19 and TRBJ2-7, the complete variable domain reads DGGITQSPKYLFRKEGQNVTLSCEQNLNHDAMYWYRQDPGQGLRLIYYSQIVNDFQKGDIAEGYSVSREKKESFPLTVTSAQKNPTAFYLCASRGSSYEQYFGPGTRLTVT.

The genes are TRBV7-3 and TRBJ2-5, with 8 bases fitting TRBD1. With the DNA end fitting TRBJ2-7 better, the J assignment may be wrong. The CDR3 runs to 14 residues. From germline, CDR1 is SGHTA and CDR2 FQGTGA. CDR3 protein: CASSSRQGTYEQYF. The CDR3 DNA reads TGTGCCAGCAGCTCCCGACAGGGGACCTACGAGCAGTACTTC.

CDR3 DNA sequence: TGTGCCAGCAGCTTAGGAAACAGGACTGAAGCTTTCTTT. Its translation: CASSLGNRTEAFF. The chain joins TRBV7-9 to TRBJ1-1, with D maybe TRBD1 (5 bases). V was cut by 1 base and J by 5 bases, with 8 bases left in between. The CDR3 covers 13 residues. Germline assignment: CDR1 SEHNR and CDR2 FQNEAQ (reference sequence).

The chain combines TRBV7-2 with TRBJ1-1, with D possibly matching TRBD1 (6 bases). This CDR3 has 14 amino acids. Trimming took off 5 bases at V and 6 bases at J, with 16 bases between the two ends. The V gene's germline CDR1 is SGHTA and CDR2 FQGNSA. In DNA, the CDR3 is TGTGCCAGCAGCCGGACAGCGTGGGACCCTGAAGCTTTCTTT. This translates into CASSRTAWDPEAFF.

The chain carries TRBV9 and TRBJ2-1, with 9 bases aligning to TRBD2. J gave up 0 bases and V 4 bases, and 5 bases lay outside the gene matches. The CDR3 is 16 residues long. From germline, CDR1 is SGDLS and CDR2 YYNGEE. The CDR3 here is CASSPSGISSYNEQFF. Written as DNA, the CDR3 is TGTGCCAGCAGCCCTAGCGGGATCAGCTCCTACAATGAGCAGTTCTTC.

The chain links TRBV28 to TRBJ1-2, with D unresolved. Germline V gives CDR1 MDHEN, CDR2 SYDVKM. This CDR3 is built from 14 residues. Between the trimmed V and J ends, which lost 1 base and 5 bases, there was a span of 11 bases. The CDR3 nucleotides are TGTGCCAGCAGTTTATCCAATCAGATTTATGGCTACACCTTC. As protein: CASSLSNQIYGYTF.

The chain uses TRBV11-2 and TRBJ2-7, with TRBD2 identical over 9 bases. Germline CDR1 is SGHAT and CDR2 is FQNNGV. The CDR3 loop spans 14 amino acids. Germline trimming cut 3 bases from V and 4 bases from J; bases unmatched to any gene: 4. Here the CDR3 reads CASSLGSGRYEQYF. The DNA of the CDR3 is TGTGCCAGCAGCTTGGGTAGCGGGAGATACGAGCAGTACTTC.